The present T cell receptor (beta chain) was sequenced within a study of T-cell memory formation after mild COVID-19. TCRdb fed the 5' RACE reads into MiXCR, producing one record per CDR3 protein. The table includes roughly 42,000 distinct CDR3 sequences, about 7.1% detected once. Whole-study results and caveats: In pre-infection memory, a portion of responding clones appeared, which suggested that cross-reactive memory joined.

As regards this clonotype: The antigen remains unidentified.

The sequenced material came from PBMCs or a T cell subset sorted from them (not recorded which). This receptor was obtained from a man in his late teens or twenties who had mild COVID-19 (a few samples of this study predate the infection). Cell type and time point are not known.

As DNA, the CDR3 is TGTGCCAGCAGCCCCGGGACAGGGAAGTCCGAAGCTTTCTTT. Its translation is CASSPGTGKSEAFF. This chain links TRBV3-1 with TRBJ1-1; 9 nucleotides match TRBD1. Trimming at V came to 4 bases and at J to 8 bases, leaving 8 bases not matched to a gene. This CDR3 comprises 14 residues. Germline assignment: CDR1 LGHDT and CDR2 YNNKEL (reference sequence).